These T cell receptor beta chains were read from a single sample in a study of early T cells in non-severe SARS-CoV-2 infection. Via MiXCR, TCRdb re-called the 5' RACE reads, giving one row per CDR3 protein. Of tens of thousands of distinct CDR3 sequences listed, 11% were seen once; the top ten hold around 6.4%. Sequences were obtained from whole blood. All receptors come from an adult who was a healthcare worker with PCR-confirmed SARS-CoV-2 infection or an uninfected control (not recorded which). CDR3s include the opening cysteine and the closing phenylalanine or tryptophan. Fields, in order: V gene, J gene, CDR3 protein.

TRBV7-9	TRBJ1-2	CASSLAGGGYGYTF
TRBV20-1	TRBJ2-3	CSAGTFGRLNTDTQYF
TRBV6-1	TRBJ2-1	CASSENLGLAGDFEQFF
TRBV9	TRBJ2-7	CASSFRDRDAEQYF
TRBV28	TRBJ2-7	CASSLSRLVFAYEQYF
TRBV2	TRBJ2-7	CASSAREGIAYF
TRBV19	TRBJ2-1	CASSIGAAGRPDEQFF
TRBV18	TRBJ2-7	CASSPLPLNEQYF
TRBV5-4	TRBJ1-1	CASKGDMNTEAFF
TRBV29-1	TRBJ1-2	CSIRDRLLYGYTF
TRBV9	TRBJ2-1	CASSPTMAPYNEQFF
TRBV4-3	TRBJ2-6	CASSQERGFSGANVLTF
TRBV4-3	TRBJ1-1	CASSQDRKINTEAFF
TRBV15	TRBJ1-5	CATSRTRVQPQHF
TRBV6-1	TRBJ1-5	CASEGTDQPQHF
TRBV12-3/TRBV12-4	TRBJ2-4	CASSPRGIQYF
TRBV5-1	TRBJ2-7	CASSWTGIEQYF
TRBV4-1	TRBJ1-5	CASSQDPGGGFGNQPQHF
TRBV5-1	TRBJ2-1	CASGGDSYNEQFF
TRBV28	TRBJ2-7	CASSAWTDKSHEQYF
TRBV19	TRBJ1-5	CASSQGNQPQHF
TRBV29-1	TRBJ2-5	CSVATSGTETQYF
TRBV7-9	TRBJ2-1	CASSLELATNEQFF
TRBV11-2	TRBJ2-1	CASSLLISPTDEQFF
TRBV19	TRBJ2-7	CASSKPDRSYEQYF
TRBV21-1	TRBJ2-5	CASSSGQGGETQYF
TRBV6-2/TRBV6-3	TRBJ1-2	CASTQGDYGYTF
TRBV10-3	TRBJ2-3	CAISGTSETDTQYF
TRBV6-5	TRBJ2-1	CASKGPSKREQFF
TRBV25-1	TRBJ2-3	CASTGGPSTDTQYF
TRBV18	TRBJ2-5	CASSAYQETQYF
TRBV4-1	TRBJ2-1	CASSPLPPGNNEQFF
TRBV7-9	TRBJ2-2	CASSLSRQNTGELFF
TRBV11-2	TRBJ2-7	CASSAGLADYPSYEQYF
TRBV7-8	TRBJ2-5	CASSSGPGETQYF
TRBV30	TRBJ1-6	CAWQAATGASNSPLHF
TRBV5-6	NA	CASSAGVGYQFF
TRBV11-2	TRBJ2-1	CASSLVAGGMQFF